This T cell receptor (beta chain) stems from a study of T cell responses to AZD1222 COVID-19 vaccine (dated by TCRdb to the early 2020s). Describing the broader study: AZD1222 recipients given second doses at about 4 weeks or at about 12 weeks were pooled, since spike-specific TCR depth and breadth were not found to differ between the two schedules. TCR sequencing covered fewer than 250 trial participants: 200 to 220 given two doses of AZD1222 and 26 given two doses of MenACWY control vaccine. Trial participants were enrolled into age subgroups of 18-55, 56-69 and 70-plus years, which contained about 150, 27 and 61 TCR-sequenced participants, respectively. Results the study describes overall, beyond this receptor: The vaccine-associated CD4 TCRs covered the entire spike protein, and the dominant responses fell in regions 160-218 and 743-854. Epitopes outside the regions mutated in the B.1.351 and B.1.1.7 variants were reportedly recognized by nearly half of the unique spike-specific TCRs. Participants were mostly white British and included more females than males, and it was suggested by the authors that clonal diversity may have been underestimated. No day 14 peak-response samples were available, so repertoires were characterized only after the peak T cell response. The 56-69-year group was small, and its depth increase did not reach significance, likely because of low power. Conclusions about previously exposed vaccinees are limited, since just 5 or 6 AZD1222 recipients were seropositive for SARS-CoV-2 at baseline. Spike-specific TCR breadth and depth rose significantly after two AZD1222 doses compared with day 0 and with MenACWY recipients.

The CDR3 goes from the cysteine to the phenylalanine over 15 residues. Only the CDR3 DNA stays, 45 bases, in frame from base 1. V has 3 bases trimmed and J has 5 bases trimmed; junction bases matching no gene number 6. CDR1 and CDR2 are read off the germline V gene (reference sequence) as LNHDA and SQIVND. The CDR3 regions of human TCRbeta chains were analyzed by immunosequencing. The study's processing was this. TCRs in the repertoires were compared against a reference library of SARS-CoV-2-specific TCRs that had been generated with the MIRA antigen-specificity platform. Breadth was defined as the fraction of unique TCRs that were SARS-CoV-2-associated. Depth was defined as the fraction of total T cells that were SARS-CoV-2-associated. Each spike-specific TCR was assigned to its reactive spike region and to a CD4 or CD8 class using the MIRA data. Log10-transformed breadth and depth values were compared by one-way ANOVA with Sidak's multiple comparisons tests. Sourced from immuneACCESS, this table was stored by TCRdb with only in-frame sequences that have V and J called. A share of the clones is absent; for the studies checked, an unresolved V gene accounts for under half, and the remainder has no known explanation. D and trimming were read from the DNA, whereas the V and J calls and clone size are those reported in that table. The sample table holds about 140,000 clones, of which 80% to 90% were seen once. Of the sample, approximately 1.5% falls within the top ten clones.

This specimen's time point label, per the study, means: baseline before first vaccination. Vaccinee samples came from UK trials COV001 and COV002, including a single-blind randomized controlled phase 2/3 trial of AZD1222 (ChAdOx1 nCoV-19) in healthy adults. For TCRbeta chain sequencing, PBMC samples from trial participants were taken at day 0 and at day 28 after the second dose. A remark on this clone: Its specific antigen is unknown. Per-base quality was not reported, and no clone a single base away is much larger than it. Distinct nucleotide sequences in the sample also encode this CDR3.

This specimen was peripheral blood, taken on day 0 of AZD1222 vaccination. The chain was built from TRBV19 and TRBJ1-5; 8 bases in the junction line up with TRBD1. This TCR came from an adult in good health. The DNA sequence is TGTGCCAGTAGTATTGCGGCAGGGGGCCATCAGCCCCAGCATTTT. It is translated as CASSIAAGGHQPQHF.